The next 20 T cell receptor beta chains were all read from a single sample in a study of blood T cell repertoires in COVID-19. Some clones are missing from TCRdb's copy, which holds only in-frame ones; the method was immunoSEQ multiplex PCR. The repertoire holds approximately 250,000 clones, with approximately 90% as singletons. The sample comprised PBMCs or T cells enriched from blood (not recorded which). Every receptor here comes from a young woman who had recovered from COVID-19.

The chain uses TRBV19 and TRBJ1-2; TRBD1 agrees at 10 bases. This CDR3 spans 15 amino acids. The germline CDR1 and CDR2 sequences are LNHDA and SQIVND (reference sequence). The V and J ends lost 4 bases and 3 bases, in that order; junction bases with no gene match: 5. CDR3 loop: CASSTQTGGDYGYTF. In DNA form, the CDR3 reads TGTGCCAGTAGTACCCAGACAGGGGGCGACTATGGCTACACCTTC.

The chain uses TRBV4-2 and TRBJ1-2, with D possibly being TRBD1 (5 bases). Trimming took 0 bases from V and 7 from J, leaving 6 bases between them. Germline loops: CDR1 LGHNA, CDR2 YNFKEQ. CDR3 length equals 12 residues. The CDR3: CASSQEQGGYTF. In nucleotides, the CDR3 is TGTGCCAGCAGCCAAGAGCAGGGTGGCTACACCTTC.

The V gene is TRBV3-1 (or the pseudogene TRBV3-2), the J gene TRBJ2-7; possibly TRBD1 for D (6 bases). Per the germline V gene, CDR1 is LGHDT and CDR2 is YNNKEL (reference sequence). Trimming removed 3 bases from V and 6 bases from J, with 21 bases in between. The CDR3 has 16 residues. In nucleotides, the CDR3 is TGTGCCAGCAGCCACCGGACAGCCCCGGTCGAGGTCGAGCAGTACTTC. It specifies CASSHRTAPVEVEQYF.

The chain recombines TRBV5-1 with TRBJ2-1; 8 positions match TRBD2. Germline lookup yields CDR1 SGHRS and CDR2 YFSETQ. The CDR3 runs 15 residues. V gave up 5 bases and J gave up 2 bases; unmatched junction bases: 6. The CDR3 reads CASRISGNTYNEQFF. The CDR3 bases are TGCGCCAGCAGAATTAGCGGGAACACCTACAATGAGCAGTTCTTC.

The chain joins TRBV7-9 to TRBJ1-1, with a weak D call TRBD1 (6 bases). This CDR3 comprises 15 residues. The germline V gene encodes CDR1 SEHNR and CDR2 FQNEAQ (reference sequence). Trimming pared 5 bases from V and 1 base from J, leaving 14 bases between. CDR3 protein: CASSTRGGTNTEAFF. The CDR3 DNA follows: TGTGCCAGCAGCACAAGAGGGGGTACGAACACTGAAGCTTTCTTT.

The V and J genes are TRBV14 and TRBJ1-4; the match to TRBD1 covers 9 bases. The length of the CDR3 is 14 residues. Trimming took 4 bases from V and 5 from J; bases not matched to a gene: 2. CDR1 is SGHDN, CDR2 FVKESK, per germline. CDR3 loop: CASSPGQGNEKLFF. The CDR3 DNA reads TGTGCCAGCAGCCCGGGACAGGGAAATGAAAAACTGTTTTTT.

The chain combines TRBV7-8 with TRBJ2-1; 10 bases are a match to TRBD2. The CDR3 spans 16 residues. Germline V gene data show CDR1 as SGHVS and CDR2 as FQNEAQ. With 6 bases clipped from V and 9 bases from J, the junction kept 14 bases outside the gene matches. The CDR3 spells CASRLRRASGSTEQFF. The CDR3 coding sequence is TGTGCCAGCAGACTAAGGCGTGCTAGCGGGAGTACTGAGCAGTTCTTC.

This clone was seen only once. The V and J genes are TRBV27 and TRBJ2-2; 8 positions match TRBD2. Unmatched junction bases numbered 4, after V lost 3 bases and J lost 4 bases. The CDR3 length is 15 residues. Germline V CDR1 and CDR2: MNHEY, SMNVEV (reference sequence). The CDR3 DNA reads as TGTGCCAGCAGTTTTCGGGGGGGTAGCACCGGGGAGCTGTTTTTT. It codes for CASSFRGGSTGELFF.

This chain connects TRBV6-5 to TRBJ2-7; 7 bases line up with TRBD1. The germline gives CDR1 MNHEY, CDR2 SVGAGI. CDR3 size: 14 residues. With V trimmed by 5 bases and J by 2 bases, 6 bases remained unmatched. CDR3 DNA: TGTGCCAGCAGTCACCGGGACAGTACCTACGAGCAGTACTTC. Protein product: CASSHRDSTYEQYF.

The chain recombines TRBV7-8 with TRBJ1-5; 12 bases match TRBD1. The germline V gene has CDR1 SGHVS and CDR2 FQNEAQ. The CDR3 runs 17 residues. V shed 5 bases, J shed 7 bases, and the junction held 12 bases outside the gene matches. CDR3 in DNA: TGTGCCAGCAGCCTCTCCGGGACAGGGGGCGTCAGGCAGCCCCAGCATTTT. Its translation is CASSLSGTGGVRQPQHF.

The V gene is TRBV28, the J gene TRBJ2-2; 7 nucleotides match TRBD2. The CDR3 is made up of 16 amino acids. Germline V gives CDR1 MDHEN, CDR2 SYDVKM. The V segment lost 5 bases and the J segment 5 bases; nucleotides outside the gene matches: 11. Written as DNA, the CDR3 is TGTGCCAGCAGTCCCCACAGCGGGACCGGGACCGGGGAGCTGTTTTTT. Translating gives CASSPHSGTGTGELFF.

V and J are TRBV27 and TRBJ2-1, with 9 bases aligning to TRBD2. The CDR3 has 15 amino acids. The trim removed 6 bases at V and 3 bases at J, leaving 6 bases unmatched. Germline CDR1 is MNHEY and CDR2 is SMNVEV (reference sequence). The DNA of the CDR3 is TGTGCCAGCAGCAATCTAGCGGGGCTCTACAATGAGCAGTTCTTC. Its protein is CASSNLAGLYNEQFF.

The chain recombines TRBV4-3 with TRBJ2-5; TRBD2 agrees at 9 bases. Losses at the gene ends were 4 bases for V and 4 bases for J; bases not matched to a gene: 7. The CDR3 spans 15 residues. Germline CDR1 LGHNA, CDR2 YSLEER. This chain's CDR3 is CASSRGRGLAETQYF. CDR3 bases: TGCGCCAGCAGCCGGGGGAGGGGACTAGCAGAGACCCAGTACTTC.

V gene TRBV11-1 combines with J gene TRBJ2-2; D possibly corresponds to TRBD2 (5 bases). Looked up from germline, CDR1 is SGHAT and CDR2 is FQDESV (reference sequence). Trimming removed 5 bases at V and 4 bases at J, with 14 bases between. CDR3 size: 15 residues. The CDR3 loop reads CASSPIRGSTGELFF. CDR3 DNA sequence: TGTGCCAGCAGCCCAATACGGGGAAGCACCGGGGAGCTGTTTTTT. Supplemented by reference TRBV11-1 and TRBJ2-2, the full variable domain reads EAEVAQSPRYKITEKSQAVAFWCDPISGHATLYWYRQILGQGPELLVQFQDESVVDDSQLPKDRFSAERLKGVDSTLKIQPAELGDSAMYLCASSPIRGSTGELFFGEGSRLTVL.

The rearrangement joins TRBV6-1 to TRBJ1-2; D is unresolved. In germline, CDR1 is MNHNS, CDR2 SASEGT. This CDR3 contains 12 residues. Deletions cut 0 bases from V and 9 bases from J, with 8 bases between. CDR3 residues: CASSEAGESYTF. The CDR3 DNA sequence: TGTGCCAGCAGTGAAGCCGGAGAGAGCTACACCTTC.

V and J are TRBV24-1 and TRBJ1-5; 9 nucleotides agree with TRBD1. Germline CDR1 and CDR2: KGHDR and SFDVKD. This CDR3 is built from 17 residues. The junction had 10 bases not matched to a gene; V was cut back by 3 bases and J by 5 bases. CDR3 nucleotides: TGTGCCACCAGTGATGGACCGGGACAGGGAGGGCATCAGCCCCAGCATTTT. This gives the protein CATSDGPGQGGHQPQHF.

The chain links TRBV4-3 to TRBJ2-2; the match to TRBD1 covers 10 bases. Germline CDR1 reads LGHNA; CDR2 reads YSLEER. The CDR3 sequence is 15 residues long. J gave up 5 bases and V 4 bases, and 4 bases lay outside the gene matches. CDR3 protein: CASSLGTGETGELFF. The CDR3 region has the DNA TGCGCCAGCAGCCTCGGGACAGGGGAAACCGGGGAGCTGTTTTTT.

The rearrangement joins TRBV5-1 to TRBJ1-2; D call uncertain. From germline, CDR1 is SGHRS and CDR2 YFSETQ. Trimming cost V 0 bases and J 4 bases, with 13 bases left between them. The CDR3 covers 15 residues. CDR3 residues: CASSLGGRRGYGYTF. In nucleotides, the CDR3 is TGCGCCAGCAGCTTGGGTGGCCGCCGGGGCTATGGCTACACCTTC. The full variable domain, rest sourced from reference TRBV5-1 and TRBJ1-2, is KAGVTQTPRYLIKTRGQQVTLSCSPISGHRSVSWYQQTPGQGLQFLFEYFSETQRNKGNFPGRFSGRQFSNSRSEMNVSTLELGDSALYLCASSLGGRRGYGYTFGSGTRLTVV.

Worth noting for this clone: Relative to the germline gene, one junction end is altered; a read error may explain this. This sequence joins TRBV19 and TRBJ2-2; no clear D. There are 11 residues in the CDR3. The V gene's germline CDR1 is LNHDA and CDR2 SQIVND (reference sequence). CDR3 sequence reads: CATANTGELFF. In DNA form, the CDR3 reads TGTGCCACCGCGAATACCGGGGAGCTGTTTTTT.

The chain has TRBV7-2 and TRBJ2-5, with 7 bases identical to TRBD1. Trimming cost V 7 bases and J 3 bases; bases outside gene matches: 5. The CDR3 has 13 residues. Germline V gene sequence: CDR1 SGHTA, CDR2 FQGNSA. DNA of the CDR3: TGTGCCAGCAAACAGGGGACGGAAGAGACCCAGTACTTC. Amino acids: CASKQGTEETQYF.